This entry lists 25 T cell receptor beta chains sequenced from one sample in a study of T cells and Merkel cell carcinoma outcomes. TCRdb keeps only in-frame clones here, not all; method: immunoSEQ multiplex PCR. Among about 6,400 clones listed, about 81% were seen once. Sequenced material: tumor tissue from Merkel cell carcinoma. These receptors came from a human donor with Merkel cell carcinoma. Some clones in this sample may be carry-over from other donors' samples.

The CDR3 is CSSQADANEKLFF. The DNA of the CDR3 is TGCAGCTCCCAGGCGGATGCTAATGAAAAACTGTTTTTT. The chain combines TRBV29-1 with TRBJ1-4; D is unclear. V was clipped by 8 bases and J by 3 bases, with 13 bases between them. The V gene's germline CDR1 is SQVTM and CDR2 ANQGSEA. This CDR3 contains 13 residues.

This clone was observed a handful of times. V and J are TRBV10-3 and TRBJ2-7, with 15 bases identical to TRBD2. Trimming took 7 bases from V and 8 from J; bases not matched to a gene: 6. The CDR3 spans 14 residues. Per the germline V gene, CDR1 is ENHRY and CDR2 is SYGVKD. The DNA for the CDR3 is TGTGCCATCAAGGGGACTAGCGGGGGGTCTCAGCAGTACTTC. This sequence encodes CAIKGTSGGSQQYF.

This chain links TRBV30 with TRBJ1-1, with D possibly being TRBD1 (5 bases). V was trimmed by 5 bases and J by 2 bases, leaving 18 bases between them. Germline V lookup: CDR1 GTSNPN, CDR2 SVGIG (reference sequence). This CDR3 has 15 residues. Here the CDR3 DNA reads TGTGCCTGGGGGGCCCTACATTTCTTAAACACTGAAGCTTTCTTT. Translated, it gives CAWGALHFLNTEAFF.

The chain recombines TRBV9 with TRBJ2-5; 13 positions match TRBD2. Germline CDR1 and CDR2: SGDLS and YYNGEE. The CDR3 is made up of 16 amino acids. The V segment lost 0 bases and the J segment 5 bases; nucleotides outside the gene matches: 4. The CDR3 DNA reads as TGTGCCAGCAGCGTAGGGGTGACTAGCGGGAGGGAGACCCAGTACTTC. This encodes CASSVGVTSGRETQYF.

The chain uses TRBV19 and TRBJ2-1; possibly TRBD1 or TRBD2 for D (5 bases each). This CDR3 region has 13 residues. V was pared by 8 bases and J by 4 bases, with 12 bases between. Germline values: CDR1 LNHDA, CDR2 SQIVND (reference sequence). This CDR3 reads CASRLGVYNEQFF. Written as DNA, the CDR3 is TGTGCCAGTCGTTTGGGGGTATACAATGAGCAGTTCTTC.

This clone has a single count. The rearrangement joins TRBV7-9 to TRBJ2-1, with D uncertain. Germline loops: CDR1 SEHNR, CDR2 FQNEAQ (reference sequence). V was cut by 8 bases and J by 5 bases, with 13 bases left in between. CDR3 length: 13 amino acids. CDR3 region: CASRYTPNNEQFF. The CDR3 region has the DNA TGTGCCAGCCGTTACACACCGAACAATGAGCAGTTCTTC.

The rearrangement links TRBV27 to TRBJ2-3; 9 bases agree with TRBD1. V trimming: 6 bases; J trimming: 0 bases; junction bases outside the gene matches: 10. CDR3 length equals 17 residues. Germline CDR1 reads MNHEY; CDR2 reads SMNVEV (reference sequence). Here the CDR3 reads CASSPLAGTGSTDTQYF. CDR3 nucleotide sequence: TGTGCCAGCAGCCCTCTAGCCGGGACAGGGAGCACAGATACGCAGTATTTT.

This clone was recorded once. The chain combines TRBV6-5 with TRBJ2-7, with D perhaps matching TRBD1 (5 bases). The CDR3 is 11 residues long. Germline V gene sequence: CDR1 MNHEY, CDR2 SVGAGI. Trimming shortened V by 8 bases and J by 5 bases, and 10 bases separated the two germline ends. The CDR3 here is CASGIGDEQYF. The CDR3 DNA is TGTGCCAGCGGCATAGGGGACGAGCAGTACTTC.

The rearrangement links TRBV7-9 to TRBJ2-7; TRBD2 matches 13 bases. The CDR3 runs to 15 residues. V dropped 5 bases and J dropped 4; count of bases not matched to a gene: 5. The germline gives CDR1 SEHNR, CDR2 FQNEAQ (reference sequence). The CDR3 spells CASSETSGRLYEQYF. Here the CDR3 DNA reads TGTGCCAGCAGCGAGACTAGCGGGAGGCTGTACGAGCAGTACTTC. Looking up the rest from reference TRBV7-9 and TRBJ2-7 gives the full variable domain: DTGVSQNPRHKITKRGQNVTFRCDPISEHNRLYWYRQTLGQGPEFLTYFQNEAQLEKSRLLSDRFSAERPKGSFSTLEIQRTEQGDSAMYLCASSETSGRLYEQYFGPGTRLTVT.

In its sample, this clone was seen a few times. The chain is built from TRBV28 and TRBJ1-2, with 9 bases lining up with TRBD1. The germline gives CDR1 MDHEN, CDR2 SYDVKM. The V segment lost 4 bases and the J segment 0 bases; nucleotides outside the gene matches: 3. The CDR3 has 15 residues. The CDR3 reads CASSSGQGSNYGYTF. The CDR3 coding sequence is TGTGCCAGCAGTTCGGGACAGGGCTCTAACTATGGCTACACCTTC.

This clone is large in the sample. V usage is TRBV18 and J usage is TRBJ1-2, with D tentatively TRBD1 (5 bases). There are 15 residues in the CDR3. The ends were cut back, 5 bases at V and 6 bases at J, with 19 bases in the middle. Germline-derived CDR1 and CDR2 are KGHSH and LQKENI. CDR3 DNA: TGTGCCAGCTCAACGGCCGTGGCAGGGCAAAATGGCTACACCTTC. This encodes CASSTAVAGQNGYTF.

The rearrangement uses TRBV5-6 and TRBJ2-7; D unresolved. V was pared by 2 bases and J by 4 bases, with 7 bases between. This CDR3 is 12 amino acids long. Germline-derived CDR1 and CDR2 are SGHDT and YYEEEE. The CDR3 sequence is CASSFSGYEQYF. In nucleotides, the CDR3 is TGTGCCAGCAGCTTTTCCGGGTACGAGCAGTACTTC.

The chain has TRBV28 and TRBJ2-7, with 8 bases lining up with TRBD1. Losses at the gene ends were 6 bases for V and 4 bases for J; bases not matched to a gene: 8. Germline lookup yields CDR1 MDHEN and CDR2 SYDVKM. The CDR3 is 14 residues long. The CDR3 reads CASRPGQGGYEQYF. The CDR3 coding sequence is TGTGCCAGCAGGCCAGGACAGGGCGGATACGAGCAGTACTTC.

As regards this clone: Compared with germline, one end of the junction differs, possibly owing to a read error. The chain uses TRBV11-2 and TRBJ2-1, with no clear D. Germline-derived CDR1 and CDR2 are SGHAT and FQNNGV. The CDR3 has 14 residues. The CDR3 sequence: CASSLEGRANEQFF. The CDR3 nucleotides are TGTGCCAGCAGCTTAGAGGGCAGAGCGAATGAACAGTTCTTC.

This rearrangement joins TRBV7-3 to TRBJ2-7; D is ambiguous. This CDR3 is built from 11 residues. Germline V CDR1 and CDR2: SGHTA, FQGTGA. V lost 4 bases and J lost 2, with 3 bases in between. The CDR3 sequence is CASSWPYEQYF. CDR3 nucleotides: TGTGCCAGCAGCTGGCCCTACGAGCAGTACTTC.

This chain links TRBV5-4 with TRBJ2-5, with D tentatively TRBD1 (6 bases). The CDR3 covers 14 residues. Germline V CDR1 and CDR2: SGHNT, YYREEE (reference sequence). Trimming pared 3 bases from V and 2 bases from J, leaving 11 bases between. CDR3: CASSSLDSQETQYF. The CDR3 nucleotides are TGTGCCAGCAGCTCCCTGGACAGTCAAGAGACCCAGTACTTC.

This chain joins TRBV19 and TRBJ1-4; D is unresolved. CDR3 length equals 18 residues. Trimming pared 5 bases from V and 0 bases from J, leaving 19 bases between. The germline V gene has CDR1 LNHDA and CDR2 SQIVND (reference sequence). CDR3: CASSPASWIFSTNEKLFF. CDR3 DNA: TGTGCCAGTAGTCCCGCCAGTTGGATTTTTTCAACTAATGAAAAACTGTTTTTT. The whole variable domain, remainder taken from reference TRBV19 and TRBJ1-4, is DGGITQSPKYLFRKEGQNVTLSCEQNLNHDAMYWYRQDPGQGLRLIYYSQIVNDFQKGDIAEGYSVSREKKESFPLTVTSAQKNPTAFYLCASSPASWIFSTNEKLFFGSGTQLSVL.

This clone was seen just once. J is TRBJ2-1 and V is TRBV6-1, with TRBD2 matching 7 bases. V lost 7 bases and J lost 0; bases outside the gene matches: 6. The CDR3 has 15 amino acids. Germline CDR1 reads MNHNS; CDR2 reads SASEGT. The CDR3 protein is CASTAASGSYNEQFF. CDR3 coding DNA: TGTGCCAGCACCGCGGCTAGCGGCTCCTACAATGAGCAGTTCTTC.

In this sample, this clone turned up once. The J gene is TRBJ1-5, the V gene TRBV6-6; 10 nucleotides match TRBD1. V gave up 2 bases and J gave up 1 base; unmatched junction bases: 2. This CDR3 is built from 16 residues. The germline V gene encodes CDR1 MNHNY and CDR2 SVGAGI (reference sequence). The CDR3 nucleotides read TGTGCCAGCAGTTACATGGGACAGGGGAGCAATCAGCCCCAGCATTTT. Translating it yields CASSYMGQGSNQPQHF.

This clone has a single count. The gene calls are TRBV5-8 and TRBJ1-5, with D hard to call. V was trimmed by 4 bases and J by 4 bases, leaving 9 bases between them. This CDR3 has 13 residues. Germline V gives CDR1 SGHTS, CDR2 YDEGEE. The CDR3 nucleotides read TGTGCCAGCAGCGCCACCGGGAATCAGCCCCAGCATTTT. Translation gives CASSATGNQPQHF.

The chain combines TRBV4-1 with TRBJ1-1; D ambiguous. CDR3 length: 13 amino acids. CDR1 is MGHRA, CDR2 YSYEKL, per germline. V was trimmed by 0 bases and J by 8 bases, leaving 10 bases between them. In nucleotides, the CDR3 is TGCGCCAGCAGCCAAGATCTAACCCTAGAAGCTTTCTTT. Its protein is CASSQDLTLEAFF.

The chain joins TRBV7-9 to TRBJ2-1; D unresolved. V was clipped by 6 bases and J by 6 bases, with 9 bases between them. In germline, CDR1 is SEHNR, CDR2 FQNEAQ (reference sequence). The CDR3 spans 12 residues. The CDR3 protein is CASSIQGNEQFF. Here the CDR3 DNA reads TGTGCCAGCAGTATCCAAGGCAATGAGCAGTTCTTC.

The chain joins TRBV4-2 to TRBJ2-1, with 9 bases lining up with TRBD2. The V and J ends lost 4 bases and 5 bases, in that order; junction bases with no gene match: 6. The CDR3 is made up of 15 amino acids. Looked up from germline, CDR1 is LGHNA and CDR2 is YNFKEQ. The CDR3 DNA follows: TGTGCCAGCAGCCTGGGCATAGCGGGAGACAATGAGCAGTTCTTC. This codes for CASSLGIAGDNEQFF.

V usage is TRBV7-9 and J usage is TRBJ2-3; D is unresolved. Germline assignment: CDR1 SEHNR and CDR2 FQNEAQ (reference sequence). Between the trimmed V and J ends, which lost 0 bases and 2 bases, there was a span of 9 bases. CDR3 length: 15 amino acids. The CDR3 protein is CASSLALSFTDTQYF. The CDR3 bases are TGTGCCAGCAGCTTAGCTCTGTCTTTCACAGATACGCAGTATTTT.

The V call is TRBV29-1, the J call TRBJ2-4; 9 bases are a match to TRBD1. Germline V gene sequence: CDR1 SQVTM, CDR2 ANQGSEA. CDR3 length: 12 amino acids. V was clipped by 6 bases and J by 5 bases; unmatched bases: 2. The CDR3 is CSVWTGENIQYF. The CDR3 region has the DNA TGCAGCGTGTGGACAGGGGAAAACATTCAGTACTTC.